The present TCR beta chain was sequenced within a study of T cell changes during pregnancy in multiple sclerosis. The table came from immunoSEQ multiplex PCR; TCRdb's copy has only in-frame clones and leaves some out. The sample lists about 42,000 clones, approximately 81% occurring once. The TCR was taken from a female donor with multiple sclerosis, enrolled in a pregnancy study. The starting material was CD4+ T cells from peripheral blood mononuclear cells, obtained before pregnancy.

CDR3 loop: CASSLGASGRQFF. CDR3 sequence (DNA): TGTGCCAGCAGCTTAGGGGCTAGCGGGAGGCAGTTCTTC. This chain connects TRBV11-2 to TRBJ2-1; 10 bases agree with TRBD2. The germline V gene encodes CDR1 SGHAT and CDR2 FQNNGV. V lost 1 base, J lost 12 bases, and 3 bases stayed unmatched. The CDR3 length is 13 residues.